Given below is one T cell receptor beta chain in context. This sample is drawn from a study of OX40 agonist ivuxolimab in advanced cancers. Sequencing was performed with immunoSEQ multiplex PCR; in TCRdb, only in-frame clones are kept and a portion is missing. The table includes approximately 100,000 clones, about 85% detected once. This CDR3 comprises 12 residues. The J segment lost 13 bases and the V segment lost 6 bases, leaving 3 bases of the junction unmatched. Germline CDR1 reads MNHNY; CDR2 reads SVGAGI (reference sequence). The starting material was CD4+ or CD8+ T cells sorted from blood, obtained in a trial of the OX40 agonist ivuxolimab. This receptor was obtained from an adult with an advanced solid tumor such as melanoma, head and neck, liver or kidney cancer. The chain combines TRBV6-6 with TRBJ2-1, with 13 bases that match TRBD2. For the CDR3, the DNA is TGTGCCAGCAGACTAGCGGGAGGGGTCCAGTTCTTC. Encoded protein: CASRLAGGVQFF.